A few counts support the clone carrying this T cell receptor beta chain. No antigen is known for it. From the 5' RACE reads, TCRdb called clonotypes with MiXCR, one entry per CDR3 protein. The sample yields approximately 410,000 distinct CDR3 sequences, under 25% seen once. This specimen comes from a study of T-cell memory formation after mild COVID-19. Study context: The two donors had largely donor-specific TCR clusters. Study outcomes and limitations: Clones which contracted sat mainly in CM and EM if CD4+, and in EMRA if CD8+. The appearance of some responding clones in pre-infection memory suggested that cross-reactive memory joined.

This CDR3 contains 15 residues. The J segment lost 4 bases and the V segment lost 3 bases, leaving 2 bases of the junction unmatched. Germline V gives CDR1 KGHSH, CDR2 LQKENI. This chain connects TRBV18 to TRBJ2-5; 13 bases line up with TRBD2. Source material: PBMCs or a T cell subset sorted from them (not recorded which). This TCR was sampled from an adult woman who had mild COVID-19 (a few samples of this study predate the infection). Cell type and time point are not known. This chain's CDR3 is CASSPGLAGPETQYF. The CDR3 DNA sequence: TGTGCCAGCTCACCGGGACTAGCGGGACCAGAGACCCAGTACTTC.